This T cell receptor (beta chain) was captured by sequencing in a study of cytomegalovirus exposure and HLA in healthy donors. About this clone itself: Its antigen is still unknown.

With 4 bases clipped from V and 5 bases from J, the junction kept 7 bases outside the gene matches. Germline V gene sequence: CDR1 SGHNT, CDR2 YENEEA. This CDR3 has 16 amino acids. Study-wide points: CMV serostatus alone was available as immune exposure information.

The PCR was carried out with 60 Vbeta primers and 13 Jbeta primers. Sequenced by immunoSEQ multiplex PCR; TCRdb stores in-frame clones only, minus some. The sample consists of fewer than 130,000 clones, around four fifths of them appearing once. The chain employs TRBV11-3 and TRBJ2-2; 10 bases map to TRBD2. The sequencing sample was made of PBMCs. The sequence was obtained from a man aged 30 to 39 in good health and CMV-seropositive. CDR3 DNA: TGTGCCAGCAGCTCGCAACTAGCGGGGAGGACCGGGGAGCTGTTTTTT. It translates to CASSSQLAGRTGELFF. Full variable domain (rest looked up from reference TRBV11-3 and TRBJ2-2): EAGVVQSPRYKIIEKKQPVAFWCNPISGHNTLYWYLQNLGQGPELLIRYENEEAVDDSQLPKDRFSAERLKGVDSTLKIQPAELGDSAVYLCASSSQLAGRTGELFFGEGSRLTVL.